This TCR beta chain is from a study of control samples from healthy donors and cancer patients. The germline CDR1 and CDR2 sequences are MGHRA and YSYEKL. The length of the CDR3 is 15 residues. V lost 0 bases and J 8 bases, leaving 13 bases between the germline ends. The method was immunoSEQ multiplex PCR; TCRdb's version includes in-frame clones alone and lacks a portion of them. This repertoire shows about 52,000 clones, 95% found once; its top ten account for approximately 2.3%. Sequencing used blood. The TCR originated in a man aged 25 to 40 in good health. The chain has TRBV4-1 and TRBJ1-4; possible D gene TRBD1, 6 bases. CDR3 loop: CASSQDTGIREKLFF. Here the CDR3 DNA reads TGCGCCAGCAGCCAAGACACAGGGATAAGGGAAAAACTGTTTTTT.